One and the same sample provided the 17 T cell receptor beta chains below, sequenced in a study of T cell repertoires in cytomegalovirus infection. TCRdb re-derived calls from the reads in MiXCR, one entry per CDR3 protein. This table holds approximately 150,000 distinct CDR3 sequences, about a sixth found once. Sample: CD8+ T cells from PBMCs. Receptors were obtained from a human donor in good health (CMV status not recorded). Some clones in this sample may be carry-over from other donors' samples.

This clonotype was counted a few times. The rearrangement joins TRBV5-1 to TRBJ2-3; 8 nucleotides line up with TRBD2. Per germline, CDR1 SGHRS and CDR2 YFSETQ. J gave up 5 bases and V 2 bases, and 10 bases lay outside the gene matches. The CDR3 extends over 16 amino acids. The CDR3 DNA sequence: TGCGCCAGCAGCTTCACTAAGGCGGGGGGTGTAGATACGCAGTATTTT. This codes for CASSFTKAGGVDTQYF. The complete variable domain, with remaining parts taken from reference TRBV5-1 and TRBJ2-3, reads KAGVTQTPRYLIKTRGQQVTLSCSPISGHRSVSWYQQTPGQGLQFLFEYFSETQRNKGNFPGRFSGRQFSNSRSEMNVSTLELGDSALYLCASSFTKAGGVDTQYFGPGTRLTVL.

This clonotype has more than one count but fewer than ten. The V call is TRBV7-2, the J call TRBJ2-1, with 9 bases identical to TRBD2. CDR1 and CDR2 from the germline V gene are SGHTA and FQGNSA. J gave up 6 bases and V 3 bases, and 3 bases lay outside the gene matches. This CDR3 has 14 residues. CDR3 sequence: CASSLAGGPNEQFF. Here the CDR3 DNA reads TGTGCCAGCAGCTTGGCGGGAGGGCCCAATGAGCAGTTCTTC.

This clonotype was found a few times. The V gene is TRBV2, the J gene TRBJ2-3; the match to TRBD2 covers 9 bases. The CDR3 loop spans 15 amino acids. CDR1 is SNHLY, CDR2 FYNNEI, per germline. J was trimmed by 7 bases and V by 8 bases; bases with no gene match: 13. The CDR3 DNA sequence: TGTGCCAGCCAAGTCTTAGCGGGAGAGGCGCATACGCAGTATTTT. It translates to CASQVLAGEAHTQYF.

The J gene is TRBJ1-5, the V gene TRBV28; D call uncertain. V dropped 3 bases and J dropped 0 bases, with 6 bases sitting between them. Germline V gene lookup returns CDR1 MDHEN and CDR2 SYDVKM. The CDR3 consists of 14 residues. The CDR3 loop is CASSFSSSNQPQHF. The CDR3 DNA follows: TGTGCCAGCAGTTTTAGCAGTAGCAATCAGCCCCAGCATTTT.

The chain couples TRBV7-8 to TRBJ2-1, with 10 bases fitting TRBD2. J gave up 8 bases and V 2 bases, and 3 bases lay outside the gene matches. This CDR3 has 14 amino acids. From germline, CDR1 is SGHVS and CDR2 FQNEAQ. CDR3 loop: CASSLTSGEDEQFF. The CDR3 coding sequence is TGTGCCAGCAGCTTAACTAGCGGGGAGGATGAGCAGTTCTTC. The whole variable domain, remainder taken from reference TRBV7-8 and TRBJ2-1, is GAGVSQSPRYKVAKRGQDVALRCDPISGHVSLFWYQQALGQGPEFLTYFQNEAQLDKSGLPSDRFFAERPEGSVSTLKIQRTQQEDSAVYLCASSLTSGEDEQFFGPGTRLTVL.

This clonotype was seen only a few times. V usage is TRBV5-6 and J usage is TRBJ1-1; TRBD1 is a possible D gene (6 bases). Deletions cut 5 bases from V and 5 bases from J, with 16 bases between. From germline, CDR1 is SGHDT and CDR2 YYEEEE. The CDR3 consists of 14 residues. For the CDR3, the DNA is TGTGCCAGCAGTGGACAGTACCCAAATACTGAAGCTTTCTTT. Its translation: CASSGQYPNTEAFF.

J is TRBJ2-5 and V is TRBV7-9, with 15 bases identical to TRBD2. The germline V gene has CDR1 SEHNR and CDR2 FQNEAQ (reference sequence). The J segment lost 5 bases and the V segment lost 7 bases, leaving 8 bases of the junction unmatched. The CDR3 has 16 residues. The CDR3 DNA is TGTGCCAGCACCCAAGTGGGACTAGCGGGAGGCGAGACCCAGTACTTC. Its translation: CASTQVGLAGGETQYF.

The genes are TRBV7-2 and TRBJ2-7; possible D gene TRBD2, 6 bases. Trimming took 6 bases from V and 5 from J, leaving 11 bases between them. The CDR3 is 12 amino acids. CDR1 and CDR2 from the germline V gene are SGHTA and FQGNSA. The chain's CDR3 is CASRFRGDEQYF. CDR3 DNA: TGTGCCAGCAGATTCCGCGGGGACGAGCAGTACTTC.

This chain joins TRBV13 and TRBJ2-7, with D perhaps matching TRBD2 (5 bases). Germline-derived CDR1 and CDR2 are PRHDT and FYEKMQ (reference sequence). With 7 bases removed from V and 6 bases from J, the gap between germline ends came to 16 bases. The CDR3 runs 13 residues. CDR3 sequence: CASTGIGFGEQYF. For the CDR3, the DNA is TGTGCCAGCACCGGGATAGGTTTCGGCGAGCAGTACTTC.

The rearrangement uses TRBV27 and TRBJ2-1; D is ambiguous. Germline values: CDR1 MNHEY, CDR2 SMNVEV (reference sequence). The ends were cut back, 3 bases at V and 4 bases at J, with 10 bases in the middle. The CDR3 length is 14 residues. The CDR3 is CASSLSNSYNEQFF. The CDR3 DNA reads as TGTGCCAGCAGTTTGAGTAACTCTTACAATGAGCAGTTCTTC.

The chain links TRBV11-2 to TRBJ2-2; 7 bases map to TRBD1. Germline CDR1 SGHAT, CDR2 FQNNGV. The CDR3 has 14 amino acids. The trim removed 3 bases at V and 7 bases at J, leaving 5 bases unmatched. The chain's CDR3 is CASSFQGVGGELFF. CDR3 nucleotide sequence: TGTGCCAGCAGCTTCCAGGGGGTTGGCGGGGAGCTGTTTTTT.

This clonotype was picked up a small number of times. The CDR3 DNA follows: TGTGCCAGCAGATTACAAGGGGCCTACGATACGCAGTATTTT. It translates to CASRLQGAYDTQYF. The chain employs TRBV6-6 and TRBJ2-3; D perhaps matches TRBD1 (5 bases). The CDR3 is made up of 14 amino acids. V was cut by 6 bases and J by 6 bases, with 16 bases left in between. CDR1 and CDR2 (germline): MNHNY, SVGAGI (reference sequence).

This clonotype was recorded many times. This chain connects TRBV7-2 to TRBJ2-5; 11 bases map to TRBD2. Germline values: CDR1 SGHTA, CDR2 FQGNSA. V was pared by 4 bases and J by 0 bases, with 4 bases of the junction left unmatched. CDR3 length: 16 amino acids. The CDR3 DNA reads as TGTGCCAGCAGCTCTCTAGCGGGAGGATACCAAGAGACCCAGTACTTC. Encoded protein: CASSSLAGGYQETQYF.

This clonotype was counted a few times. The chain joins TRBV6-2 or TRBV6-3 to TRBJ2-2; 9 bases line up with TRBD2. After removal of 7 bases from V and 5 bases from J, the junction contained 11 bases not matched to a gene. CDR3 length equals 16 residues. Germline CDR1 and CDR2: MNHEY and SVGEGT. In nucleotides, the CDR3 is TGTGCCAGCACTTCTATAGGACTAGCGAGGACCGGGGAGCTGTTTTTT. Residues: CASTSIGLARTGELFF.

This clonotype was picked up a small number of times. The rearrangement uses TRBV10-3 and TRBJ2-1; TRBD2 agrees at 7 bases. CDR3 length: 16 amino acids. The V and J ends lost 2 bases and 5 bases, in that order; junction bases with no gene match: 9. From germline, CDR1 is ENHRY and CDR2 SYGVKD. CDR3: CAISERPGGPHNEQFF. Here the CDR3 DNA reads TGTGCCATCAGTGAGAGACCGGGGGGTCCTCACAATGAGCAGTTCTTC.

The chain has TRBV28 and TRBJ1-5; D is unclear. V dropped 5 bases and J dropped 7 bases, with 6 bases sitting between them. Germline V gene lookup returns CDR1 MDHEN and CDR2 SYDVKM. The CDR3 has 11 residues. This CDR3 is CASSRKQPQHF. In DNA, the CDR3 is TGTGCCAGCAGTCGGAAACAGCCCCAGCATTTT.

The V and J genes are TRBV7-2 and TRBJ2-2; D unclear. V dropped 1 base and J dropped 0 bases, with 9 bases sitting between them. The CDR3 consists of 16 residues. Germline V gene sequence: CDR1 SGHTA, CDR2 FQGNSA. The CDR3, as DNA: TGTGCCAGCAGCTTAGATTGGCTGCCGAACACCGGGGAGCTGTTTTTT. Its protein is CASSLDWLPNTGELFF.